This passage covers 6 T cell receptor beta chains from one sample sequenced in a study of blood T cell repertoires in COVID-19. Sequenced by immunoSEQ multiplex PCR; TCRdb stores in-frame clones only, minus some. The table includes 250,000 or so clones, about 89% detected once. The source material was PBMCs or T cells enriched from blood (not recorded which). These receptors were obtained from a middle-aged man who had recovered from COVID-19.

The genes are TRBV7-8 and TRBJ2-7, with 7 bases fitting TRBD2. Losses at the gene ends were 1 base for V and 2 bases for J; bases not matched to a gene: 2. The V gene's germline CDR1 is SGHVS and CDR2 FQNEAQ. This CDR3 spans 14 amino acids. CDR3 amino acids: CASSLVSGTYEQYF. The CDR3 region has the DNA TGTGCCAGCAGCTTAGTAAGCGGGACCTACGAGCAGTACTTC.

About this clone: One junction end does not reproduce the germline sequence, and a read error may be involved. The genes are TRBV7-7 and TRBJ2-1, with D perhaps TRBD2 (5 bases). The CDR3 contains 15 residues. Germline V lookup: CDR1 SSHAT, CDR2 FNYEAQ (reference sequence). CDR3 sequence (DNA): TGTGCTAGCAGCTTACAGCGGTTTGGAAACAATGAGCAGTTCTTC. Its protein is CASSLQRFGNNEQFF.

This clone was seen just once. The V and J genes are TRBV7-8 and TRBJ2-7, with D possibly TRBD1 on 7 matching bases. The V end lost 3 bases, the J end lost 3 bases, and 15 bases lay between the germline ends. Looked up from germline, CDR1 is SGHVS and CDR2 is FQNEAQ. The CDR3 totals 15 residues. CDR3 protein: CASSLEGQPNYEQYF. The CDR3 nucleotides are TGTGCCAGCAGCTTGGAGGGACAGCCGAACTACGAGCAGTACTTC. The variable domain in full, with the rest retrieved from reference TRBV7-8 and TRBJ2-7, is GAGVSQSPRYKVAKRGQDVALRCDPISGHVSLFWYQQALGQGPEFLTYFQNEAQLDKSGLPSDRFFAERPEGSVSTLKIQRTQQEDSAVYLCASSLEGQPNYEQYFGPGTRLTVT.

This clone was picked up one time. CDR3 protein: CASSLRVGDRGYGYTF. Here the CDR3 DNA reads TGTGCCAGCAGTTTAAGGGTCGGGGACAGGGGATATGGCTACACCTTC. J is TRBJ1-2 and V is TRBV27; 10 bases map to TRBD1. CDR1 MNHEY and CDR2 SMNVEV come from the germline V gene (reference sequence). Germline trimming cut 2 bases from V and 5 bases from J; bases unmatched to any gene: 8. The CDR3 contains 16 residues.

The CDR3 bases are TGTGCCAGCAGCAACAGGGGACCTGGGGGCTACGAGCAGTACTTC. This codes for CASSNRGPGGYEQYF. The gene calls are TRBV7-2 and TRBJ2-7; 7 nucleotides agree with TRBD1. Germline assignment: CDR1 SGHTA and CDR2 FQGNSA. J was trimmed by 3 bases and V by 5 bases; bases with no gene match: 10. The CDR3 is 15 residues long.

The table lists this clone with a count of one. V usage is TRBV27 and J usage is TRBJ2-1, with D possibly being TRBD2 (6 bases). The CDR3 sequence is 16 residues long. V lost 7 bases and J lost 5, with 21 bases in between. Per germline, CDR1 MNHEY and CDR2 SMNVEV (reference sequence). CDR3 in amino acids: CASTPIPGLPHNEQFF. For the CDR3, the DNA is TGTGCCAGCACCCCCATCCCGGGACTTCCCCACAATGAGCAGTTCTTC.